The sequence of this TCR beta chain was determined in a study of OX40 agonist ivuxolimab in advanced cancers. Study-level background: An anti-OX40 (CD134) antibody with agonistic activity, ivuxolimab, was administered to patients.

This clone was seen just once. Only in-frame clones appear in the TCRdb table, and some are missing; sequencing was by immunoSEQ multiplex PCR. This table holds some 87,000 clones, nearly 90% found once. Excluded were patients having autoimmune disease history or systemic immunosuppression. Blood specimens came from baseline, cycle 4 day 1, and cycle 7 day 1. The clonotype was recovered from an adult with an advanced solid tumor such as melanoma, head and neck, liver or kidney cancer. The sample consisted of CD4+ or CD8+ T cells sorted from blood, taken in a trial of the OX40 agonist ivuxolimab.

The CDR3, as DNA: TGTGCCAGCAGCTTGCTCAGCGGGGGACAGAACTATGGCTACACCTTC. Translating gives CASSLLSGGQNYGYTF. The rearrangement links TRBV7-2 to TRBJ1-2; TRBD1 matches 7 bases. Trimming took 3 bases from V and 2 from J; bases not matched to a gene: 9. Per germline, CDR1 SGHTA and CDR2 FQGNSA. CDR3 size: 16 residues.